This T cell receptor beta chain emerged from a study of blood T cell repertoires in COVID-19. Whole-study context: The United States, Italy and Spain supplied acute and convalescent COVID-19 samples. PBMCs, B-cell-depleted T cells, or T cells provided the cDNA or gDNA that made up the material.

CDR3 length equals 17 residues. V was pared by 1 base and J by 1 base, with 15 bases between. Germline values: CDR1 SGHTS, CDR2 YDEGEE. Source study methods: Amplification of reference gene primers was used by the study to estimate nucleated cell counts. Measured with immunoSEQ multiplex PCR; TCRdb has only the in-frame clones, and not every one. Clone size and V and J calls were adopted from that table, with D and trimming inferred from the DNA. The data show about 70,000 clones, roughly 82% seen once. The specimen was peripheral blood. The chain is built from TRBV5-8 and TRBJ1-5; no clear D. The receptor comes from a woman of 80 years or more with active or convalescent COVID-19. CDR3 amino acids: CASSLYKSSRSNQPQHF. CDR3 coding DNA: TGTGCCAGCAGCTTGTATAAAAGTTCGAGGAGCAATCAGCCCCAGCATTTT.